What follows are 10 T cell receptor beta chains derived from one specimen sequenced in a study of cytomegalovirus exposure and HLA in healthy donors. The data were produced by immunoSEQ multiplex PCR, yet TCRdb's version contains in-frame clones alone and is incomplete. The sample lists roughly 300,000 clones; approximately 90% were seen once. Sequenced: PBMCs. The receptors were gathered from a woman between 18 and 29 years old in good health and CMV-seronegative.

The count of this clone is one. The chain is built from TRBV28 and TRBJ2-7, with D possibly being TRBD1 (5 bases). This CDR3 has 12 amino acids. The V end lost 7 bases, the J end lost 3 bases, and 10 bases lay between the germline ends. Germline CDR1 is MDHEN and CDR2 is SYDVKM. CDR3 loop: CASMGRVYEQYF. In DNA form, the CDR3 reads TGTGCCAGCATGGGCAGGGTCTACGAGCAGTACTTC.

The chain employs TRBV28 and TRBJ2-7, with 7 bases that match TRBD1. The CDR3 length is 17 residues. Germline V gives CDR1 MDHEN, CDR2 SYDVKM. V gave up 2 bases and J gave up 3 bases; unmatched junction bases: 13. The CDR3 DNA reads TGTGCCAGCAGTTTACCAAGGGGAGAGGGGGCTTACTACGAGCAGTACTTC. Encoded protein: CASSLPRGEGAYYEQYF.

This sequence joins TRBV7-2 and TRBJ2-1; 8 bases fit TRBD2. J gave up 12 bases and V 5 bases, and 12 bases lay outside the gene matches. Germline V gene data show CDR1 as SGHTA and CDR2 as FQGNSA. The CDR3 has 14 residues. The chain's CDR3 is CASSTEPGLGAQFF. The CDR3, as DNA: TGTGCCAGCAGCACGGAACCGGGACTAGGGGCGCAGTTCTTC.

This chain connects TRBV7-3 to TRBJ1-2, with 9 bases aligning to TRBD1. With 0 bases clipped from V and 4 bases from J, the junction kept 3 bases outside the gene matches. The germline gives CDR1 SGHTA, CDR2 FQGTGA. The CDR3 length is 15 residues. This CDR3 reads CASSLTGQGTYGYTF. CDR3 DNA sequence: TGTGCCAGCAGCTTAACCGGACAGGGGACCTATGGCTACACCTTC.

This chain links TRBV11-1 with TRBJ2-5, with 9 bases identical to TRBD1. Germline-derived CDR1 and CDR2 are SGHAT and FQDESV (reference sequence). The CDR3 contains 14 residues. V lost 5 bases to trimming and J lost 2 bases; unmatched junction nucleotides: 3. The CDR3 coding sequence is TGTGCCAGCAGCGACGGACAGGGGCAAGAGACCCAGTACTTC. As protein: CASSDGQGQETQYF.

The sample holds one count of this clone. This chain connects TRBV9 to TRBJ2-5; 9 bases agree with TRBD1. The V gene's germline CDR1 is SGDLS and CDR2 YYNGEE. The length of the CDR3 is 17 residues. V dropped 7 bases and J dropped 1; count of bases not matched to a gene: 14. Written as DNA, the CDR3 is TGTGCCAGCTGCCGGGGGACAGGGAAAGAGACCCAAGAGACCCAGTACTTC. This encodes CASCRGTGKETQETQYF.

The chain carries TRBV28 and TRBJ1-3, with TRBD1 matching over 9 bases. The germline CDR1 and CDR2 sequences are MDHEN and SYDVKM. With 2 bases clipped from V and 4 bases from J, the junction kept 12 bases outside the gene matches. The CDR3 is made up of 18 amino acids. The CDR3 reads CASSLGGTGFLSGNTIYF. CDR3 nucleotides: TGTGCCAGCAGTTTAGGTGGGACAGGGTTTTTGTCGGGAAACACCATATATTTT.

The J gene is TRBJ2-1, the V gene TRBV27; D is perhaps TRBD2 (6 bases). Germline V lookup: CDR1 MNHEY, CDR2 SMNVEV (reference sequence). The CDR3 contains 14 residues. Trimming took 7 bases from V and 1 from J, leaving 11 bases between them. CDR3 in DNA: TGTGCCAGCACGCCTAGCGTATCCTACAATGAGCAGTTCTTC. Translation: CASTPSVSYNEQFF.

This clone is a singleton in its sample. The chain carries TRBV7-2 and TRBJ2-7; D perhaps matches TRBD1 (6 bases). Trimming pared 5 bases from V and 0 bases from J, leaving 11 bases between. The CDR3 contains 14 residues. Germline V CDR1 and CDR2: SGHTA, FQGNSA. CDR3 nucleotide sequence: TGTGCCAGCAGCCTAGAACAGGGCTCCTACGAGCAGTACTTC. Protein product: CASSLEQGSYEQYF.

The J gene is TRBJ2-1, the V gene TRBV10-3; 7 bases align to TRBD1. The length of the CDR3 is 13 residues. The V gene's germline CDR1 is ENHRY and CDR2 SYGVKD. Losses at the gene ends were 9 bases for V and 5 bases for J; bases not matched to a gene: 7. CDR3 region: CAIRDSENNEQFF. CDR3 DNA: TGTGCCATAAGGGACAGCGAAAACAATGAGCAGTTCTTC.